This T cell receptor beta chain was documented in a study of cytomegalovirus exposure and HLA in healthy donors. The protocol was immunoSEQ multiplex PCR, while the TCRdb copy is restricted to in-frame clones and leaves out a portion. The sample has some 72,000 clones, about 96% seen once; the top ten hold about 1.6%. Study observations and caveats: In vitro work confirmed that a few CMV-associated chains recognize CMV antigens. Some TCR beta chains (about 180 of them) were listed as cytomegalovirus-associated.

The CDR3 length is 14 residues. Germline CDR1 and CDR2: SEHNR and FQNEAQ (reference sequence). Between the trimmed V and J ends, which lost 3 bases and 2 bases, there was a span of 9 bases. For this clone: Its antigen is still unknown.

The donors were part of the validation cohort of 95 to 150 subjects. That cohort was separate from the first cohort, which comprised 700 or so subjects. Sample: PBMCs. The origin of this receptor is a man between 18 and 29 years old in good health and CMV-seropositive. The rearrangement links TRBV7-9 to TRBJ2-3, with D hard to call. The CDR3 DNA reads TGTGCCAGCAGCTTGTCCGGTTCCACAGATACGCAGTATTTT. Protein: CASSLSGSTDTQYF. The whole variable domain, remainder taken from reference TRBV7-9 and TRBJ2-3, is DTGVSQNPRHKITKRGQNVTFRCDPISEHNRLYWYRQTLGQGPEFLTYFQNEAQLEKSRLLSDRFSAERPKGSFSTLEIQRTEQGDSAMYLCASSLSGSTDTQYFGPGTRLTVL.